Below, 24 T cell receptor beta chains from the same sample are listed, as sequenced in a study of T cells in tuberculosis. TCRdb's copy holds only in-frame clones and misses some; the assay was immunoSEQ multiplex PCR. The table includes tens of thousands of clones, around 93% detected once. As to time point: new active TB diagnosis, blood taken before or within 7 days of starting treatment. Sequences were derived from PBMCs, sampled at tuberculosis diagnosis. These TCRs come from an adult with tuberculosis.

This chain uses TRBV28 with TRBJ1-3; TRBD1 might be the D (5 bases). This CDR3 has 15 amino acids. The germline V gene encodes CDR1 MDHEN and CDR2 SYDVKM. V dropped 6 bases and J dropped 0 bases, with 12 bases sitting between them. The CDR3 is CASRSDSISGNTIYF. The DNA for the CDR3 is TGTGCCAGCAGGTCCGACAGCATCTCTGGAAACACCATATATTTT.

The chain's CDR3 is CASSLFPGQGSGDTQYF. The CDR3 DNA sequence: TGTGCCAGCAGCTTGTTCCCGGGACAGGGGTCAGGGGATACGCAGTATTTT. This sequence joins TRBV5-6 and TRBJ2-3, with 10 bases lining up with TRBD1. The V segment lost 1 base and the J segment 6 bases; nucleotides outside the gene matches: 11. The CDR3 extends over 17 amino acids. CDR1 and CDR2 from the germline V gene are SGHDT and YYEEEE.

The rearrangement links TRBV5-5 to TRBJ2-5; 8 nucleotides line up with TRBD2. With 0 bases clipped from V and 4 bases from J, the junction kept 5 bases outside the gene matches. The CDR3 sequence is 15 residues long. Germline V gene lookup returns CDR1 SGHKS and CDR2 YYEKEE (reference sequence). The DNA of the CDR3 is TGTGCCAGCAGCTTGGCCCCGGGGGGGCCAGAGACCCAGTACTTC. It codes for CASSLAPGGPETQYF.

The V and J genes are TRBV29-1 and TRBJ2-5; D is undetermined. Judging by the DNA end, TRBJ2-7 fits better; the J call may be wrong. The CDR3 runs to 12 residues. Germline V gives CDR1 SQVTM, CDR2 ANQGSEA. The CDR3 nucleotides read TGCAGCGTCCTGGCCCCGAACTACGAGCAGTACTTC. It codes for CSVLAPNYEQYF.

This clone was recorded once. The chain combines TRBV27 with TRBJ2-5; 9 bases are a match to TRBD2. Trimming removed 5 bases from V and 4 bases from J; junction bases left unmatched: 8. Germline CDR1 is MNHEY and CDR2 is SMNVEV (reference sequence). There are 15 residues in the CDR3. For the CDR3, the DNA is TGTGCCAGCAGTCGGATAGGACTAGCGCGAGAGACCCAGTACTTC. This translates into CASSRIGLARETQYF.

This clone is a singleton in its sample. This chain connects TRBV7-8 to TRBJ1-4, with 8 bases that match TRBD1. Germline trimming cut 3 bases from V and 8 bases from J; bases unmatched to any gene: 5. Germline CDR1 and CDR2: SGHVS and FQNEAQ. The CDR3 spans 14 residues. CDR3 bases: TGTGCCAGCAGCTTCCGACAGGGGAAAGAAAAACTGTTTTTT. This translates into CASSFRQGKEKLFF. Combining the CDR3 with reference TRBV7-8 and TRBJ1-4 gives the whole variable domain GAGVSQSPRYKVAKRGQDVALRCDPISGHVSLFWYQQALGQGPEFLTYFQNEAQLDKSGLPSDRFFAERPEGSVSTLKIQRTQQEDSAVYLCASSFRQGKEKLFFGSGTQLSVL.

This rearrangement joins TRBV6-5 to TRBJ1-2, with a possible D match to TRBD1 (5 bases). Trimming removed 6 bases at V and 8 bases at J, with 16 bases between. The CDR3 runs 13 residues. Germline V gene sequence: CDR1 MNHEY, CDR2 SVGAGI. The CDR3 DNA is TGTGCCAGCAGCCTCGCCGGGACTTTGGGCTACACCTTC. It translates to CASSLAGTLGYTF.

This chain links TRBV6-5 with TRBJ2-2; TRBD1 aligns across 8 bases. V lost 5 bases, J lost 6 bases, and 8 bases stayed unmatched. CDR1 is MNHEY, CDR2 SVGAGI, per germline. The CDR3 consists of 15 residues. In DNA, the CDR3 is TGTGCCAGCAGTCCTCGAGCAGGGGGCTCCGGGGAGCTGTTTTTT. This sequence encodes CASSPRAGGSGELFF.

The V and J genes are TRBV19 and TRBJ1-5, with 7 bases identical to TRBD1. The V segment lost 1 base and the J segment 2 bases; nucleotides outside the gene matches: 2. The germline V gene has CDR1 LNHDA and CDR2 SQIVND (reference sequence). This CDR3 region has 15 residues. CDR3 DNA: TGTGCCAGTAGTATAGGAGACAGGGGCAATCAGCCCCAGCATTTT. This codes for CASSIGDRGNQPQHF.

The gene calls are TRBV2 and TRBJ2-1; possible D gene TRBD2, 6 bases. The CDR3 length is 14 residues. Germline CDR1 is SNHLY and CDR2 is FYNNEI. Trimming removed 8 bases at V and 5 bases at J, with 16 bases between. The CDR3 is CASSTAGGDNEQFF. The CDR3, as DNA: TGTGCCAGCTCCACTGCCGGGGGAGACAATGAGCAGTTCTTC.

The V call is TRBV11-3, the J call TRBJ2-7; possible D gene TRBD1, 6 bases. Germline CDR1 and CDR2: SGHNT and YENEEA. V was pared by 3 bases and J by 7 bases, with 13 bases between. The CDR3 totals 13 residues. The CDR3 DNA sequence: TGTGCCAGCAGCTTTGGCAGGGGTCGGGAGCAGTACTTC. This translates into CASSFGRGREQYF.

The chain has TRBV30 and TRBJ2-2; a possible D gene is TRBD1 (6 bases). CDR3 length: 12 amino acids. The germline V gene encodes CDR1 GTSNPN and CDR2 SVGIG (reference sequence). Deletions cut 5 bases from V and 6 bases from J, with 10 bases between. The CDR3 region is CAWGHRAGELFF. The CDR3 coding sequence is TGTGCCTGGGGGCACAGGGCCGGGGAGCTGTTTTTT.

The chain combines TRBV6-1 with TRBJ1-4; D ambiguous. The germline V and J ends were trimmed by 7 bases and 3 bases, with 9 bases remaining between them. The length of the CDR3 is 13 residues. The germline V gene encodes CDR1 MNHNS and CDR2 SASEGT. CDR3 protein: CASIATSNEKLFF. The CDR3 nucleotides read TGTGCCAGCATAGCCACCTCTAATGAAAAACTGTTTTTT.

CDR3 in amino acids: CASSLSTSLSYGYTF. The DNA for the CDR3 is TGTGCCAGCAGTTTATCGACAAGCCTTAGCTATGGCTACACCTTC. The chain carries TRBV28 and TRBJ1-2; no reliable D call. The CDR3 totals 15 residues. Germline V gene data show CDR1 as MDHEN and CDR2 as SYDVKM. The V and J ends lost 1 base and 4 bases respectively, with 13 bases between them.

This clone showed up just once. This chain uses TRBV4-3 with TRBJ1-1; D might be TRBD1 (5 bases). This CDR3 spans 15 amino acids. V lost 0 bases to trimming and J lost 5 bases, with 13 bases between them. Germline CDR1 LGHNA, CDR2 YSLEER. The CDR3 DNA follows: TGCGCCAGCAGCCAAGATATTATAGGGGTAACTGAAGCTTTCTTT. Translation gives CASSQDIIGVTEAFF.

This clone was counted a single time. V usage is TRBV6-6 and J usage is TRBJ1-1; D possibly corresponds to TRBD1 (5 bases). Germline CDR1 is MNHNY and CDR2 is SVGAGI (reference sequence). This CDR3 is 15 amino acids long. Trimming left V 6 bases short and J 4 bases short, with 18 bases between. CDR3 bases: TGTGCCAGCAGGGATCCTAGGGGAATTGGCACTGAAGCTTTCTTT. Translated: CASRDPRGIGTEAFF.

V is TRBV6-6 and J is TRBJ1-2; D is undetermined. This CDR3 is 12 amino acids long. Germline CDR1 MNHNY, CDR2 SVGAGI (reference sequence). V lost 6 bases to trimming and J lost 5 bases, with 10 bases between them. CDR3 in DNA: TGTGCCAGCAGCCCCTCTCAGTATGGCTACACCTTC. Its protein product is CASSPSQYGYTF.

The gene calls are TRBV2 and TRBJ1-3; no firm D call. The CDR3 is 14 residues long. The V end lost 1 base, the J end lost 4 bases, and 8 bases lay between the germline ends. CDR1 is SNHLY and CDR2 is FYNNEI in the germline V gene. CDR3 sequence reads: CASSEGAKGNTIYF. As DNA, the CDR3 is TGTGCCAGCAGTGAAGGGGCGAAAGGAAACACCATATATTTT.

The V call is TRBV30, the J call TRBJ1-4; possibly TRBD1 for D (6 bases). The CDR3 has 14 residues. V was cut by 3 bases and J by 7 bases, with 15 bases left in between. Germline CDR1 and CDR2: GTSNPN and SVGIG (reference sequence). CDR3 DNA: TGTGCCTGGAGCAGGACAGACTCGGGTGAAAAACTGTTTTTT. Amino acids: CAWSRTDSGEKLFF.

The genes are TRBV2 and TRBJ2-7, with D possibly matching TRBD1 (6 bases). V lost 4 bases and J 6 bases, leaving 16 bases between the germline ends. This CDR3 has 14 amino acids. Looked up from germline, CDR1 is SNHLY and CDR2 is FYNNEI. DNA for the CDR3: TGTGCCAGCAGTGGAGACAGGCGCTTCGGCGAGCAGTACTTC. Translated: CASSGDRRFGEQYF.

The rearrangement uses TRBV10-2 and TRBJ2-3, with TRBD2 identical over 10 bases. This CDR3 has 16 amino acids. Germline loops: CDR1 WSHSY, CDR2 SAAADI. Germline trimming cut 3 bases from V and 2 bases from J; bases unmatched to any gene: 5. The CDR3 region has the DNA TGCGCCAGCAGTGACTTAGCGGGGGGCGTCACAGATACGCAGTATTTT. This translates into CASSDLAGGVTDTQYF.

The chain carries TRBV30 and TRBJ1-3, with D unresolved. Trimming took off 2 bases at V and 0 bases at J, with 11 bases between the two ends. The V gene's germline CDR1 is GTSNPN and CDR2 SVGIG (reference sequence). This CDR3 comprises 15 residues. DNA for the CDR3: TGTGCCTGGAGTTCGCCACCAGGCTCTGGAAACACCATATATTTT. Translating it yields CAWSSPPGSGNTIYF.

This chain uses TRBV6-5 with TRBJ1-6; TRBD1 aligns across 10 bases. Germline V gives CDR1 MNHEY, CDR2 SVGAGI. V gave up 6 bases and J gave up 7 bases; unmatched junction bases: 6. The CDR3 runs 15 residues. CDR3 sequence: CASRGDRGQNSPLHF. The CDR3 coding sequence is TGTGCCAGCAGGGGGGACAGGGGACAAAATTCACCCCTCCACTTT.

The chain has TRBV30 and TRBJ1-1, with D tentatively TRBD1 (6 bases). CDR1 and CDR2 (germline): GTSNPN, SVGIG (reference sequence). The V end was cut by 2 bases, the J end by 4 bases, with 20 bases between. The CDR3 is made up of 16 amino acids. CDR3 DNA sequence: TGTGCCTGGAGTCGAAATTCCGGGACATTTAGCACTGAAGCTTTCTTT. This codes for CAWSRNSGTFSTEAFF.